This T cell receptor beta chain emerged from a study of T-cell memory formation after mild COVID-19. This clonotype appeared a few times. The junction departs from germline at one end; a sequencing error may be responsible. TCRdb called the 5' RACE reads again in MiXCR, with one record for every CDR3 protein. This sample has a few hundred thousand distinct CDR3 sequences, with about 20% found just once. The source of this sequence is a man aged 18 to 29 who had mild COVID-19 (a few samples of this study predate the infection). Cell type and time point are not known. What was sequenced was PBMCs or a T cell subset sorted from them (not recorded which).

CDR3 residues: CASSELAGAYTDTQYF. As DNA, the CDR3 is TGTGCCAGCAGCGAATTAGCGGGGGCCTACACAGATACGCAGTATTTT. The chain joins TRBV25-1 to TRBJ2-3, with TRBD2 matching over 9 bases. The CDR3 runs 16 residues. Germline V gene data show CDR1 as MGHDK and CDR2 as SYGVNS.